The clone carrying this T cell receptor (beta chain) was counted once. This sample was included in a study of radiotherapy plus CTLA-4 blockade in lung cancer. CDR1 and CDR2 (germline): SGHNT, YYREEE (reference sequence). The CDR3 loop spans 16 amino acids. The V and J ends lost 4 bases and 0 bases respectively, with 16 bases between them. The table came from immunoSEQ multiplex PCR; TCRdb's copy has only in-frame clones and leaves some out. The repertoire holds 80,000 or so clones, 84% seen once, with approximately 0.79% in the top ten. The clonotype comes from a human donor with non-small cell lung cancer who had stable disease on radiotherapy plus ipilimumab. The sequences come from peripheral blood, collected from a patient treated with radiotherapy plus ipilimumab. The chain recombines TRBV5-4 with TRBJ1-1; possibly TRBD1 for D (5 bases). CDR3 amino acids: CASSPVGVSLNTEAFF. The CDR3 DNA is TGTGCCAGCAGCCCGGTGGGGGTCTCCTTGAACACTGAAGCTTTCTTT.